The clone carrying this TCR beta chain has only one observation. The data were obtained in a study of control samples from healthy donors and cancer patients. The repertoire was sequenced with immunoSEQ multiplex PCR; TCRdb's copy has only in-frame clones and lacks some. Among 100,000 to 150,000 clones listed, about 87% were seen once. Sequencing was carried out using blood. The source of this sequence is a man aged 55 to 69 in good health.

Here the CDR3 DNA reads TGTGCCAGCCTATCCGGCACTAAACCTCTTAGCAATCAGCCCCAGCATTTT. Translated: CASLSGTKPLSNQPQHF. V gene TRBV21-1 combines with J gene TRBJ1-5. TRBV21-1 has pseudogene status. The CDR3 is 17 amino acids.